The rows below give T cell receptor beta chains drawn from one sample of a study of vaccination and CD4 T cells after COVID-19. MiXCR, run by TCRdb on the PCR reads, gives a single entry per CDR3 protein. The table has about 19,000 distinct CDR3 sequences, approximately 60% seen once. These receptors' targets are unknown. The sample was CD4+ T cells from blood, cultured in vitro. The receptor set was obtained from a human donor who had recovered from COVID-19. CDR3s include the opening cysteine and the closing phenylalanine or tryptophan. Some rows mark clone size as missing; the rest say once, few, many or name a class of expanded clone.

v_gene: TRBV19
abundance: .
j_gene: TRBJ1-6
CDR3aa: CASSLRWGSYNSPLHF

v_gene: TRBV24-1
abundance: .
j_gene: TRBJ1-2
CDR3aa: CATSLPGTDGYTF

v_gene: TRBV27
abundance: .
j_gene: TRBJ1-1
CDR3aa: CASSFTGKADTEAFF

v_gene: TRBV4-1
abundance: .
j_gene: TRBJ1-3
CDR3aa: CASSRDRSSGNTIYF

v_gene: TRBV2
abundance: .
j_gene: TRBJ1-5
CDR3aa: CASSSQGGGQPQHF

v_gene: TRBV20-1
abundance: .
j_gene: TRBJ1-5
CDR3aa: CSARPRRGWNQPQHF

v_gene: TRBV7-9
abundance: .
j_gene: TRBJ2-7
CDR3aa: CASSLPSGRGESYEQYF

v_gene: TRBV2
abundance: once
j_gene: TRBJ2-5
CDR3aa: CASRERTGGETQYF

v_gene: TRBV7-2
abundance: .
j_gene: TRBJ2-5
CDR3aa: CASSPSVIQETQYF

v_gene: TRBV20-1
abundance: .
j_gene: TRBJ1-2
CDR3aa: CSARDRRGNGYTF

v_gene: TRBV27
abundance: .
j_gene: TRBJ1-2
CDR3aa: CASSPVNTGGDYGYTF

v_gene: TRBV24-1
abundance: .
j_gene: TRBJ2-2
CDR3aa: CATKAGVTGELFF

v_gene: TRBV7-8
abundance: .
j_gene: TRBJ1-2
CDR3aa: CASSLAPGGVYGYTF

v_gene: TRBV20-1
abundance: few
j_gene: TRBJ2-2
CDR3aa: CSAPSPRGTGELFF

v_gene: TRBV21-1
abundance: few
j_gene: TRBJ1-6
CDR3aa: CASSSQPGVPYNSPLHF

v_gene: TRBV6-1
abundance: .
j_gene: TRBJ1-6
CDR3aa: CASSRDPRGAPLHF

v_gene: TRBV7-2
abundance: .
j_gene: TRBJ2-2
CDR3aa: CASSYRDRAGGELFF

v_gene: TRBV27
abundance: few
j_gene: TRBJ1-2
CDR3aa: CASSSSTGVGYTF

v_gene: TRBV2
abundance: .
j_gene: TRBJ1-1
CDR3aa: CASINTGRTEAFF

v_gene: TRBV11-2
abundance: .
j_gene: TRBJ1-1
CDR3aa: CASSLDGFQTEAFF

v_gene: TRBV20-1
abundance: .
j_gene: TRBJ2-3
CDR3aa: CSAAQLLTDTQYF

v_gene: TRBV6-5
abundance: once
j_gene: TRBJ1-1
CDR3aa: CASSFQISPGGGGTEAFF

v_gene: TRBV20-1
abundance: .
j_gene: TRBJ2-1
CDR3aa: CSASFSARYNEQFF

v_gene: TRBV7-9
abundance: .
j_gene: TRBJ2-3
CDR3aa: CASSLGRTGAVDTQYF

v_gene: TRBV29-1
abundance: .
j_gene: TRBJ1-1
CDR3aa: CSVSDRTGTEAFF

v_gene: TRBV20-1
abundance: few
j_gene: TRBJ1-5
CDR3aa: CSATGTGVGNQPQHF

v_gene: TRBV20-1
abundance: .
j_gene: TRBJ2-7
CDR3aa: CSASTGTTSAYEQYF

v_gene: TRBV6-1
abundance: .
j_gene: TRBJ1-5
CDR3aa: CASSELRDRRLSNQPQHF

v_gene: TRBV5-1
abundance: .
j_gene: TRBJ1-2
CDR3aa: CASSLSGQALTYTF

v_gene: TRBV20-1
abundance: few
j_gene: TRBJ2-2
CDR3aa: CSASPGPGELFF

v_gene: TRBV2
abundance: .
j_gene: TRBJ1-1
CDR3aa: CASSVRDRDSTEAFF

v_gene: TRBV15
abundance: .
j_gene: TRBJ2-2
CDR3aa: CATSGGTINTGELFF

v_gene: TRBV5-1
abundance: .
j_gene: TRBJ1-1
CDR3aa: CASSLGQGRTEAFF

v_gene: TRBV28
abundance: .
j_gene: TRBJ2-5
CDR3aa: CASSLQPAQETQYF

v_gene: TRBV20-1
abundance: .
j_gene: TRBJ2-3
CDR3aa: CSASPSGRSTDTQYF

v_gene: TRBV27
abundance: .
j_gene: TRBJ2-7
CDR3aa: CASSGGTGPYEQYF

v_gene: TRBV6-1
abundance: .
j_gene: TRBJ2-3
CDR3aa: CASSPQEAGASTDTQYF

v_gene: TRBV27
abundance: few
j_gene: TRBJ1-5
CDR3aa: CASSLRDRGVQPQHF

v_gene: TRBV30
abundance: .
j_gene: TRBJ1-2
CDR3aa: CAWSYGSYGYTF

v_gene: TRBV20-1
abundance: .
j_gene: TRBJ2-1
CDR3aa: CSAGLPLAGKDNEQFF

v_gene: TRBV5-1
abundance: few
j_gene: TRBJ1-2
CDR3aa: CASSLQSTGPYGYTF

v_gene: TRBV11-3
abundance: few
j_gene: TRBJ1-1
CDR3aa: CASSSYRGTNTEAFF

v_gene: TRBV28
abundance: .
j_gene: TRBJ1-1
CDR3aa: CASSLIPVNTEAFF

v_gene: TRBV3-1
abundance: .
j_gene: TRBJ1-2
CDR3aa: CASSQVPTGGGYGYTF

v_gene: TRBV27
abundance: .
j_gene: TRBJ1-2
CDR3aa: CASSLQGTYGYTF

v_gene: TRBV10-3
abundance: few
j_gene: TRBJ1-1
CDR3aa: CAISISGMENTEAFF

v_gene: TRBV2
abundance: few
j_gene: TRBJ1-1
CDR3aa: CASSERGENTEAFF

v_gene: TRBV7-9
abundance: .
j_gene: TRBJ1-3
CDR3aa: CASSASVSSGNTIYF

v_gene: TRBV10-3
abundance: .
j_gene: TRBJ1-1
CDR3aa: CAISESQGNTEAFF

v_gene: TRBV19
abundance: .
j_gene: TRBJ2-5
CDR3aa: CASSSSEGETQYF

v_gene: TRBV7-2
abundance: few
j_gene: TRBJ1-1
CDR3aa: CASSYRVDTEAFF

v_gene: TRBV10-1
abundance: .
j_gene: TRBJ2-1
CDR3aa: CASSEQAMQGPYNEQFF

v_gene: TRBV10-2
abundance: .
j_gene: TRBJ2-2
CDR3aa: CASSGQIETGELFF